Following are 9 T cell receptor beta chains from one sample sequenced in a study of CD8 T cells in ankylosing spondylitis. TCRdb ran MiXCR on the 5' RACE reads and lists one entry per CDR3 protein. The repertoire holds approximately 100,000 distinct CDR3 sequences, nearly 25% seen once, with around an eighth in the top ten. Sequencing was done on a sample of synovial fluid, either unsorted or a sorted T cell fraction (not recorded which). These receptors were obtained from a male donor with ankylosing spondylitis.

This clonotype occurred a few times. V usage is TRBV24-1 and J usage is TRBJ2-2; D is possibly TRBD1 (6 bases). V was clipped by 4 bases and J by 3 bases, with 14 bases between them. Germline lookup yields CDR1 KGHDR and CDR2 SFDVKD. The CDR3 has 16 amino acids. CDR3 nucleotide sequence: TGTGCCACCAGTGACAACCGGGACATACACACCGGGGAGCTGTTTTTT. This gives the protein CATSDNRDIHTGELFF.

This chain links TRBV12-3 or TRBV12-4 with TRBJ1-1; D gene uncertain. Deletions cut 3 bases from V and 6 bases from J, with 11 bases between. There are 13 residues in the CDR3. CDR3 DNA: TGTGCCAGCAGTTTGGCGGGGAGGGCTGAAGCTTTCTTT. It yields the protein CASSLAGRAEAFF.

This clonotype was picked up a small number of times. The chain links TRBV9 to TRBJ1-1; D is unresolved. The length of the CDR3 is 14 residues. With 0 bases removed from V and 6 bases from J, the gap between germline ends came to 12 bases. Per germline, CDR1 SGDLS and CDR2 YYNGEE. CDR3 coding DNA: TGTGCCAGCAGCGTAGCCCACTCCCGGGCTGAAGCTTTCTTT. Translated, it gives CASSVAHSRAEAFF.

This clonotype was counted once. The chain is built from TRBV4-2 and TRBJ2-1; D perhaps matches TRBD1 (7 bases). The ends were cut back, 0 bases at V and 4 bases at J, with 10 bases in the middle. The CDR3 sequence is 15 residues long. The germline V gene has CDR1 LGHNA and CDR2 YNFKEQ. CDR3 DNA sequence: TGTGCCAGCAGCCAAGACCCAGGGGGGTACAATGAGCAGTTCTTC. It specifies CASSQDPGGYNEQFF.

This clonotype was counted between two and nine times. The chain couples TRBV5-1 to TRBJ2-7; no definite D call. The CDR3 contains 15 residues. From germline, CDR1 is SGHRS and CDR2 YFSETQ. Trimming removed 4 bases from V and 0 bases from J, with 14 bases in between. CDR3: CASSPLAVSSYEQYF. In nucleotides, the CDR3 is TGCGCCAGCAGCCCCCTTGCGGTGAGCTCCTACGAGCAGTACTTC.

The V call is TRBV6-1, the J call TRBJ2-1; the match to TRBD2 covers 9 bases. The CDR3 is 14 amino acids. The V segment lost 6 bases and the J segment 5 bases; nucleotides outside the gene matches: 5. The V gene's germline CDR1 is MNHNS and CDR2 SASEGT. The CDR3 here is CASRRLAEDNEQFF. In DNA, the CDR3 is TGTGCCAGCAGGAGACTAGCGGAGGACAATGAGCAGTTCTTC.

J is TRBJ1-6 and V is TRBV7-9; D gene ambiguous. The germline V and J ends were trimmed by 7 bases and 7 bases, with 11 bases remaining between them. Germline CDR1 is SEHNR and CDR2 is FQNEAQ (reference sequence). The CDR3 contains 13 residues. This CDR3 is CASMTTKNSPLHF. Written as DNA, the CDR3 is TGTGCCAGCATGACTACCAAGAATTCACCCCTCCACTTT.

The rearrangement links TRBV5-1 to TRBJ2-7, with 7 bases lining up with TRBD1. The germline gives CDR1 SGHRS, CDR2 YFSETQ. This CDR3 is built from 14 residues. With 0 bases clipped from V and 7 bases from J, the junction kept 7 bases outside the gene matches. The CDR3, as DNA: TGCGCCAGCAGCTTGGGACAGGGAGTTGGTGAGCAGTACGTC. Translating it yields CASSLGQGVGEQYV.

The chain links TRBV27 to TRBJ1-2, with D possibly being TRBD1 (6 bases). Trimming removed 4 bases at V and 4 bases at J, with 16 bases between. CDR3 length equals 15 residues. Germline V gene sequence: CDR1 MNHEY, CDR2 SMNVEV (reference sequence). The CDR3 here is CASSSMGGAGYGYTF. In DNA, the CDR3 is TGTGCCAGCAGTTCCATGGGGGGCGCGGGCTATGGCTACACCTTC.